This TCR beta chain appears in the sequencing data of a study of vaccination effects on CD4 cells after COVID-19 (dated by TCRdb to 2022 to 2024). As for the study more broadly: Participants received two doses of either the BNT162b2 or the mRNA-1273 mRNA SARS-CoV-2 vaccine. Cultures from other donors in the study were sequenced using the Oncomine TCR Beta short-read assay on an Illumina iSeq 100. Altogether, some 10 COVID-19 convalescent patients and several SARS-CoV-2-naive healthy vaccine recipients made up the full study. Pre-vaccine samples from a couple of convalescent patients were drawn 16 days and one week before the first dose, 142 and 148 days after COVID-19 diagnosis. The study compared SARS-CoV-2 spike-specific CD4+ TCR repertoires before and after mRNA vaccination in COVID-19 convalescent patients and infection-naive vaccine recipients.

The CDR3, from cysteine to phenylalanine, totals 15 residues. The entry retains the CDR3 DNA only, 45 bases that are in frame from base 1. Trimming at the junction amounts to 5 bases on V and 2 bases on J, and the germline ends lie 10 bases apart. Looking up the germline V gene yields CDR1 SGHTA and CDR2 FQGNSA. The ViraFEST assay stimulated PBMC with viral peptide pools and then used TCR sequencing to identify antigen-specific CD4+ T cell clonotypes by expansion. After roughly 11 days of culture, CD4+ T cells were isolated with the EasySep CD4+ T cell isolation kit. PCR-confirmed SARS-CoV-2 infection had occurred in convalescent patients between March and December 2020, before the Alpha, Beta and Delta variants emerged in the United States. About 2.1 million PBMC per well were cultured with 9 to 10 ug/ml peptides in IMDM containing about 5% human AB serum, roughly 10 IU/ml IL-2 and gentamicin. Half of the culture medium was replaced with fresh IL-2-containing medium on days 3 and 7. Unless noted otherwise, every peptide stimulation condition was grown in triplicate wells. PBMC were separated from whole blood using Ficoll-Paque Plus gradient centrifugation and were then either cryopreserved at -140C or used fresh. The spike proteins of SARS-CoV-2 and of the common cold coronaviruses HCoV-NL63, HCoV-OC43 and HCoV-229E were spanned by overlapping peptide pools. The QIAamp micro DNA kit was used to extract genomic DNA from the cultured CD4+ T cells.

Notes on this clone: What this receptor recognizes is not known. No per-base quality is available; no much larger clone lies one base away.

Points the paper makes about the study in general: Among convalescent patients, the spike-reactive repertoire after vaccination was made up mainly of new vaccine-induced clones that were largely distinct from the clones induced by infection. The study was limited by a small number of convalescent patients and lacked early post-infection timepoints. Clones induced by infection and clones induced by vaccination both contracted markedly at late timepoints after vaccination, which fits with T cell responses waning over time.

Library prep was done by the immunoSEQ multiplex PCR assay. TCR beta CDR3 sequencing was performed on DNA from the cultured, isolated CD4+ T cells. Per the original workflow: Non-productive TCR sequences were discarded, and reads were trimmed to the CDR3 region, with only CDR3s of 7 or more amino acids retained. The MANAFEST web app was used to identify antigen-specific clonotypes by comparing expansion in peptide wells with expansion in reference cultures. To count as positive, a clone had to show expansion at FDR<0.05 compared with the reference and with all other wells, an odds ratio above 5, and a frequency above 0.1% in two replicate wells. A clonotype was defined as cross-reactive if the clonotype was significantly expanded both in SARS-CoV-2 spike wells and in at least one common cold coronavirus spike condition. Using the stringdist R package, CDR3 similarity was measured by Levenshtein distance, and unrooted trees were constructed with ape in R 3.6.1. The table was pulled from immuneACCESS by TCRdb, which kept in-frame rearrangements only. Such tables lose some clones; where checked, under half of the loss comes from unresolved V genes, and the rest has no known cause. V and J calls and clone size are given by that table; D and trimming were obtained from the DNA. The sample table holds about 22,000 clones, of which approximately 76% were seen once. The ten largest clones add up to over 15% of the sample.

This material consisted of CD4+ T cells from PBMCs cultured with SARS-CoV-2 spike peptides, taken before COVID-19 vaccination. The cell subset or site label of this sample denotes: SARS-CoV-2 spike overlapping peptide pool stimulation. The origin of this receptor is a human donor who had a prior SARS-CoV-2 infection. The sequence is built from TRBV7-2 and TRBJ2-6; the D gene is unclear. The CDR3 reads as follows: CASSGASAGANVLTF. The nucleotide sequence reads TGTGCCAGCAGCGGAGCCTCGGCTGGGGCCAACGTCCTGACTTTC.